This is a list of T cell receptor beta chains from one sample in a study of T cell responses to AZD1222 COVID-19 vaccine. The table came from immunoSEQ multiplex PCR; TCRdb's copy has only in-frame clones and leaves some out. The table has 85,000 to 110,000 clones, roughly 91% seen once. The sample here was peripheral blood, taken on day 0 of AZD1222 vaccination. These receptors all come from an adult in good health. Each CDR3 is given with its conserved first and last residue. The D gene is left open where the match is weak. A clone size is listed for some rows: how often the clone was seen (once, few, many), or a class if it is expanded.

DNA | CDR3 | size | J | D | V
TGTGCCAGAAGCTTGGGAGGGGATAGGAGGAACACTGAAGCTTTCTTT | CARSLGGDRRNTEAFF | NA | TRBJ1-1 | NA | TRBV5-3
TGTGCCAGCAGTTTTAGGGGGAACACTGAAGCTTTCTTT | CASSFRGNTEAFF | NA | TRBJ1-1 | NA | TRBV12-3/TRBV12-4
TGTGCCAGCAGCTTACCCCCTGAATCCCGGTACAATGAGCAGTTCTTC | CASSLPPESRYNEQFF | NA | TRBJ2-1 | NA | TRBV11-2
TGTGCCAGTAGTATAGGCCCCCAGAAGCCTAGACGCGAGCAGTACTTC | CASSIGPQKPRREQYF | NA | TRBJ2-7 | NA | TRBV19
TGTGCCTGGGGCCCAGGGGCAAGGGAAAAACTGTTTTTT | CAWGPGAREKLFF | NA | TRBJ1-4 | NA | TRBV30
TGTGCCAGCAGCTTAGTGGCAGCCCGCTCTGGAAACACCATATATTTT | CASSLVAARSGNTIYF | few | TRBJ1-3 | NA | TRBV7-2
TGTGCCAGCAGTTCGCCGGGACAGGGGGCAACTAATGAAAAACTGTTTTTT | CASSSPGQGATNEKLFF | few | TRBJ1-4 | TRBD1 | TRBV28
TGCAGCGTCATCAGGGGGACGGGAAACACCATATATTTT | CSVIRGTGNTIYF | NA | TRBJ1-3 | TRBD1 | TRBV29-1
TGTGCCAGCAGTTACCGGGCATTGGGCACTGAAGCTTTCTTT | CASSYRALGTEAFF | NA | TRBJ1-1 | NA | TRBV6-2/TRBV6-3
TGCGCCACCCGGCCGGCAGGGGGCCCCGGGGAGCTGTTTTTT | CATRPAGGPGELFF | NA | TRBJ2-2 | TRBD1 | TRBV10-2
TGTGCCAGCATGAAAGTTGATTCACCCCTCCACTTT | CASMKVDSPLHF | NA | TRBJ1-6 | NA | TRBV6-5
TGTGCCAGCAAGACAGGGATCGGGATCTACGAGCAGTACTTC | CASKTGIGIYEQYF | NA | TRBJ2-7 | TRBD1 | TRBV28
TGTGCCAGCTCACCCCCGGGAACGGGATCCTACAATGAGCAGTTCTTC | CASSPPGTGSYNEQFF | NA | TRBJ2-1 | NA | TRBV18
TGCGCCAGCAGCGCCGATCAGATGAACACTGAAGCTTTCTTT | CASSADQMNTEAFF | NA | TRBJ1-1 | NA | TRBV4-3
TGCGCCAGCAGTGGGACAGGGGGCCAAGAGACCCAGTACTTC | CASSGTGGQETQYF | NA | TRBJ2-5 | TRBD1 | TRBV5-1
TGTGCCATCAGTGAGCGGGACAAGGAGTACACCTTC | CAISERDKEYTF | NA | TRBJ1-2 | NA | TRBV10-3
TGCGCCAGCAGCCCGGGGGGGGCGAACACTGAAGCTTTCTTT | CASSPGGANTEAFF | NA | TRBJ1-1 | NA | TRBV5-1
TGTGCCAGCAGCGAGGGGGACAGGGGCGAGCAGTACTTC | CASSEGDRGEQYF | NA | TRBJ2-7 | TRBD1 | TRBV9
TGTGCCAGCAGCCAAGACCCCGGGACAGGTGAATACGAGCAGTACTTC | CASSQDPGTGEYEQYF | NA | TRBJ2-7 | TRBD1 | TRBV4-2
TGTGCCAGCAGTTACAGGGGAACCTCCTACGAGCAGTACTTC | CASSYRGTSYEQYF | NA | TRBJ2-7 | TRBD1 | TRBV28
TGTGCCTGGAACCGGGGGTGGGGGAACACTGAAGCTTTCTTT | CAWNRGWGNTEAFF | once | TRBJ1-1 | NA | TRBV30
TGTGCCAGCAGCCCGGGGGGGCTTGGCTACACCTTC | CASSPGGLGYTF | NA | TRBJ1-2 | NA | TRBV14
TGTGCCAGCCGCGCGGGGGGGCGCACAGATACGCAGTATTTT | CASRAGGRTDTQYF | NA | TRBJ2-3 | TRBD2 | TRBV11-3
TGTGCCAGCAGTTTCGGGTTCCAGGGGCTCAATCAGCCCCAGCATTTT | CASSFGFQGLNQPQHF | NA | TRBJ1-5 | NA | TRBV28
TGTGCCAGCAGCTTGGCCTTGTTTACAGCTGGCTCGAGTAATTCACCCCTCCACTTT | CASSLALFTAGSSNSPLHF | few | TRBJ1-6 | NA | TRBV5-6
TGTGCCAGCAGCCAAGAGGGGCTCTCTGAAGCTTTCTTT | CASSQEGLSEAFF | NA | TRBJ1-1 | NA | TRBV3-1/TRBV3-2
TGTGCCAGCAGTCAATTGACAGGGGGGGAGGAGACCCAGTACTTC | CASSQLTGGEETQYF | NA | TRBJ2-5 | TRBD1 | TRBV27
TGTGCCAGCAGCGTAGTGGCTAGCGGGACGGGGAATGAGCAGTTCTTC | CASSVVASGTGNEQFF | NA | TRBJ2-1 | TRBD2 | TRBV9
TGCGCCAGCAGCCAAGATCCCGTCTATACGCAGTATTTT | CASSQDPVYTQYF | NA | TRBJ2-3 | NA | TRBV4-1
TGCAGCGTTGAAGACCGACAGGGGAAGGGTTACGAGCAGTACTTC | CSVEDRQGKGYEQYF | NA | TRBJ2-7 | TRBD1 | TRBV29-1
TGTGCCAGCAGCTCTCGCCCCTTGGGCCCTGGGGGCGGCACAGATACGCAGTATTTT | CASSSRPLGPGGGTDTQYF | NA | TRBJ2-3 | NA | TRBV7-6
TGTGCCAGCAGCCCATCTAGGGGACGGGAGTTCTGGGAGCTGTTTTTT | CASSPSRGREFWELFF | NA | TRBJ2-2 | NA | TRBV11-2
TGCGCCAGCAGCCAAGATGCCCCGCCAGGTACCTACGAGCAGTACTTC | CASSQDAPPGTYEQYF | NA | TRBJ2-7 | NA | TRBV4-1
TGTGCCAGCTCACCACCTAATCTTAACACTGAAGCTTTCTTT | CASSPPNLNTEAFF | NA | TRBJ1-1 | NA | TRBV18
TGTGCCTGGAGTCGGACAGGGTGGAACACTGAAGCTTTCTTT | CAWSRTGWNTEAFF | NA | TRBJ1-1 | TRBD1 | TRBV30
TGTGCCAGCAGGGTGGCGGCCTCCTACGAGCAGTACTTC | CASRVAASYEQYF | NA | TRBJ2-7 | NA | TRBV6-5
TGTGCCATCAGTGAGTCTAGCGGGAGGCAGTTCTTC | CAISESSGRQFF | NA | TRBJ2-1 | TRBD2 | TRBV10-3
TGTGCCACCAGCAGACGGGGGGGCTCCAAAAACATTCAGTACTTC | CATSRRGGSKNIQYF | NA | TRBJ2-4 | TRBD2 | TRBV15
TGCGCCAGCAGCGCCGAAGGGGGGATTCGAGCTTTCTTT | CASSAEGGIRAFF | NA | TRBJ1-1 | NA | TRBV5-1
TGCGCCAGCAGCTCCAGACAGGGAATCTTCCAGTTCTTC | CASSSRQGIFQFF | NA | TRBJ2-1 | TRBD1 | TRBV5-1
TGTGCCAGTCAGGAGCTGTGGAACACTGAAGCTTTCTTT | CASQELWNTEAFF | once | TRBJ1-1 | NA | TRBV19
TGTGCCAGCAGCTTAAGGACAGCGGGCTTCCTCTCCTACGAGCAGTACTTC | CASSLRTAGFLSYEQYF | once | TRBJ2-7 | NA | TRBV7-9